A selection of T cell receptor beta chains follows, all from one sample in a study of cytomegalovirus exposure and HLA in healthy donors. Here immunoSEQ multiplex PCR was the method, and the copy in TCRdb shows in-frame clones only, minus some. The table shows over 130,000 clones, with 70% to 75% occurring only once. Source material: PBMCs. These TCRs come from a woman aged 25 to 39 in good health and CMV-seronegative. Both conserved end residues are part of each CDR3. A D gene is named only where the DNA matches it firmly. Part of the rows lack a size; the others show once, few, many or a class for expanded clones.

j_call,v_call,clone_size,d_call,cdr3_nt,cdr3_aa
TRBJ1-1,TRBV28,-,-,TGTGCCAGCAGAGACAGACTGAACACTGAAGCTTTCTTT,CASRDRLNTEAFF
TRBJ1-1,TRBV28,few,-,TGTGCCAGCAGTAGAGAGGACAGCAACACTGAAGCTTTCTTT,CASSREDSNTEAFF
TRBJ2-3,TRBV13,-,TRBD2,TGTGCCAGCAGCCTCCCGGGGAGCGGGGGACTTTACCCCCCAGATACGCAGTATTTT,CASSLPGSGGLYPPDTQYF
TRBJ1-3,TRBV28,once,-,TGTGCCAGCTGTGGGCCAGGGTTCTCTGGAAACACCATATATTTT,CASCGPGFSGNTIYF
TRBJ1-5,TRBV28,-,-,TGTGCCAGCAGGACCGATCTGCGGGGAAGCAATCAGCCCCAGCATTTT,CASRTDLRGSNQPQHF
TRBJ2-5,TRBV7-6,-,-,TGTGCCAGCAGCACCCGCAGACAGGAGACCCAGTACTTC,CASSTRRQETQYF
TRBJ2-7,TRBV7-9,-,-,TGTGCCAGCAGCTCCGCGGGGAACCCCACCTACGAGCAGTACTTC,CASSSAGNPTYEQYF
TRBJ1-6,TRBV27,-,-,TGTGCCAGCAGTTTATCGCGTAATAATTCACCCCTCCACTTT,CASSLSRNNSPLHF
TRBJ1-6,TRBV30,once,TRBD1,TGTGCCTGGAGTGTTCAGGGGGACTCACCCCTCCACTTT,CAWSVQGDSPLHF
TRBJ1-1,TRBV5-6,many,TRBD1,TGTGCCAGCAGCTGGGACAGGGCGGCTGAAGCTTTCTTT,CASSWDRAAEAFF
TRBJ2-7,TRBV6-5,-,-,TGTGCCAGCAGTTCTGCAGGTGGCGAGCAGTACTTC,CASSSAGGEQYF
TRBJ1-1,TRBV11-1,few,-,TGTGCCAGCAGCTCACCGGAGACGAACACTGAAGCTTTCTTT,CASSSPETNTEAFF
TRBJ2-2,TRBV19,-,TRBD2,TGTGCCAGTAGTACCTACCCCCCCGGGACTAGCGCCGGGGAGCTGTTTTTT,CASSTYPPGTSAGELFF
TRBJ1-1,TRBV6-5,few,-,TGTGCCAGCAGTGTAGAGCGTCTGAACACTGAAGCTTTCTTT,CASSVERLNTEAFF
TRBJ1-3,TRBV10-2,-,TRBD1,TGCGCCAGCAGTGTCGCCAGGGGGCTATTCTCTGGAAACACCATATATTTT,CASSVARGLFSGNTIYF
TRBJ2-7,TRBV5-4,-,TRBD2,TGTGCCAGCAGCTTGGTACTAGCGGGAGTAAGGGAGCAGTACTTC,CASSLVLAGVREQYF
TRBJ1-1,TRBV7-2,-,TRBD1,TGTGCCAGCAGCGAGGGGGCGACGGTTGGTACTGAAGCTTTCTTT,CASSEGATVGTEAFF